This note documents a single T cell receptor beta chain sequence. Patients who had autoimmune disease history or got systemic immunosuppression were left out. Generated by immunoSEQ multiplex PCR, the TCRdb table keeps only in-frame clones and is missing some. The sample has roughly 80,000 clones; around 86% are singletons. The sample originates from a study of OX40 agonist ivuxolimab in advanced cancers. CDR1 and CDR2 (germline): KGHSH, LQKENI. V trimming: 2 bases; J trimming: 6 bases; junction bases outside the gene matches: 12. The length of the CDR3 is 16 residues. The material sequenced was CD4+ or CD8+ T cells sorted from blood, taken in a trial of the OX40 agonist ivuxolimab. The source of this sequence is an adult with an advanced solid tumor such as melanoma, head and neck, liver or kidney cancer. This rearrangement joins TRBV18 to TRBJ2-7, with TRBD2 matching over 8 bases. CDR3 coding DNA: TGTGCCAGCTCACCAGGACTAGCTACTATTCGGCGCGAGCAGTACTTC. Translating it yields CASSPGLATIRREQYF.